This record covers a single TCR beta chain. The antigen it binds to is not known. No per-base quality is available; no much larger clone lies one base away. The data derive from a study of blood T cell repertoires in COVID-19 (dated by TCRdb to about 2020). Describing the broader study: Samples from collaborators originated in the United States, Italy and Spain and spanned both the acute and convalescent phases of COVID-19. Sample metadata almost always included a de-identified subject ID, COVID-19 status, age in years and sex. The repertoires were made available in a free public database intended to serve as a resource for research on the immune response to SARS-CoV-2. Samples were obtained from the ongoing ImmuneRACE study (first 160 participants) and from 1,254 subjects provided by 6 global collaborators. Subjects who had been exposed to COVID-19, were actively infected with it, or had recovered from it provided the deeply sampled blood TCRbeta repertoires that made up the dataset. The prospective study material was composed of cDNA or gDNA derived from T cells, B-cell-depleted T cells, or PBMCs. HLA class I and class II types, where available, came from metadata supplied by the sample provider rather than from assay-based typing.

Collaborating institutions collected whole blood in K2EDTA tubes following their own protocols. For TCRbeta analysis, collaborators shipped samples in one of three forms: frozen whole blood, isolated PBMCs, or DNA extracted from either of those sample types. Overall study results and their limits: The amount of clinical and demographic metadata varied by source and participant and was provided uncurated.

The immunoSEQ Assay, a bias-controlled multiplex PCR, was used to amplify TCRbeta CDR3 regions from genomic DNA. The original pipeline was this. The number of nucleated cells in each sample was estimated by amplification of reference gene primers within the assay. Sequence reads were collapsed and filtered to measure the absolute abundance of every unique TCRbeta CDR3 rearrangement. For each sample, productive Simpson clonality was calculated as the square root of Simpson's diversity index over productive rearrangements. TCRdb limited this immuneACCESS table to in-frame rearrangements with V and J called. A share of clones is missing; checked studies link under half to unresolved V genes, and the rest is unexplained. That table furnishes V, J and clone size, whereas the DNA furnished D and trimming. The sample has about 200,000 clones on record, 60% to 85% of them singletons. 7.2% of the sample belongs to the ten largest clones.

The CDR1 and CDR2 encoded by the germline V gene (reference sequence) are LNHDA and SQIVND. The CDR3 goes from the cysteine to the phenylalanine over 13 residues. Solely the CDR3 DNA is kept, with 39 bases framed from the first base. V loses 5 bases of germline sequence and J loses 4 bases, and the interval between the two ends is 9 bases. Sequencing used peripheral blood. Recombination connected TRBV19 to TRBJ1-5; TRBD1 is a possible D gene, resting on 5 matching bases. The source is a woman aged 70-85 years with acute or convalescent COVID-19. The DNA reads TGTGCCAGTAGTGGAGGGGCGAATCAGCCCCAGCATTTT. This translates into CASSGGANQPQHF.